This T cell receptor beta chain is drawn from a study of shared clonotypes between healthy human individuals. Study-wide background: Plates per donor: three CD4 naive, three CD4 memory, two CD8 naive, one CD8 memory.

This was a deep-level run. Method: immunoSEQ multiplex PCR; TCRdb's copy keeps in-frame clones and lacks some. The sample contains some 1,100,000 clones, around 82% of which appear only once. Germline-derived CDR1 and CDR2 are MDHEN and SYDVKM. V shed 5 bases, J shed 0 bases, and the junction held 10 bases outside the gene matches. This CDR3 comprises 17 residues. This clone was observed a handful of times. The chain carries TRBV28 and TRBJ2-4, with 7 bases lining up with TRBD1. The specimen was memory CD4+ T cells from PBMCs. Subset denoted: CD45RA-negative fraction. This receptor was obtained from a man aged 18-30 years in good health. Some clones in this sample may be carry-over from other donors' samples. This CDR3 is CASSTPGQRLAKNIQYF. The CDR3 DNA reads TGTGCCAGCAGTACCCCGGGACAGAGACTAGCCAAAAACATTCAGTACTTC.